Reported below is one TCR beta chain. Its antigen is currently not known. No clone much larger than this one lies a single base away; base qualities are absent. The data were obtained in a study of blood T cell repertoires in COVID-19 (dated by TCRdb to the early 2020s). Some background on the complete study: Collaborator samples came from the United States, Italy and Spain and covered acute and convalescent phases of COVID-19. The prospective study material was composed of cDNA or gDNA derived from T cells, B-cell-depleted T cells, or PBMCs. Subjects who had been exposed to COVID-19, were actively infected with it, or had recovered from it provided the deeply sampled blood TCRbeta repertoires that made up the dataset. The repertoires were released in a freely available public database meant as a resource for research on the immune response to SARS-CoV-2. The samples were drawn from two sources: the first 160 participants of the ongoing ImmuneRACE study, and fewer than 1,500 subjects contributed by 6 global collaborators. The sample metadata nearly always contained a de-identified subject ID, COVID-19 status, age in years and sex. Where available, HLA class I and class II types were taken from metadata supplied by the sample provider and were not determined by assay-based typing.

Each collaborating institution followed its own protocols to collect whole blood in K2EDTA tubes. For TCRbeta analysis, collaborators shipped samples in one of three forms: frozen whole blood, isolated PBMCs, or DNA extracted from either of those sample types. Inclusive of the bounding cysteine and phenylalanine, the CDR3 is 15 residues long. The sequence is cut down to CDR3 DNA, 45 bases in frame from base 1. Reading the germline V gene gives CDR1 SGHTA and CDR2 FQGTGA. A distance of 12 bases separates the germline ends of V and J, which lose 2 bases and 4 bases respectively. The immunoSEQ Assay, a bias-controlled multiplex PCR, was used to amplify TCRbeta CDR3 regions from genomic DNA. The original pipeline was this. The number of nucleated cells in each sample was estimated from the amplification of reference gene primers within the assay. To quantify the absolute abundance of each unique TCRbeta CDR3 rearrangement, sequence reads were collapsed and filtered. Productive Simpson clonality was computed per sample as the square root of Simpson's diversity index over productive rearrangements. The immuneACCESS repertoire file appears here via TCRdb, limited to in-frame rearrangements. These files lack a portion of the clones; in checked studies, under half of the deficit traces to unresolved V genes, and the cause of the others is not known. V, J and clone size are taken as reported in that table, and D and trimming were inferred from the DNA itself. Counted in this sample were approximately 270,000 clones; roughly 88% of them appeared once. The top ten clonotypes cover over 1.3% of the sample.

Points the paper makes about the study in general: Clinical and demographic metadata were provided uncurated, with the amount varying by source and participant.

This TCR derives from a man aged 80 or over with acute or convalescent COVID-19. The rearrangement combines TRBV7-3 with TRBJ2-1, with TRBD2 tentatively as D gene (6 bases match). The sequenced material came from peripheral blood. Here is the DNA: TGTGCCAGCAGCTTAGCGGGGCCTCGATACAATGAGCAGTTCTTC. The resulting protein is CASSLAGPRYNEQFF.